The 18 T cell receptor beta chains listed next were all sequenced from one sample in a study of blood T cell repertoires in COVID-19. Sequencing was performed with immunoSEQ multiplex PCR; in TCRdb, only in-frame clones are kept and a portion is missing. The table includes roughly 200,000 clones, 90% detected once. The sequencing input was PBMCs or T cells enriched from blood (not recorded which). The receptors were gathered from a young man who had recovered from COVID-19.

The CDR3 is CASSKRQGLMNTEAFF. The CDR3 region has the DNA TGTGCCAGCAGTAAACGACAGGGCCTCATGAACACTGAAGCTTTCTTT. The chain joins TRBV27 to TRBJ1-1; 7 bases agree with TRBD1. With V trimmed by 5 bases and J by 0 bases, 9 bases remained unmatched. CDR1 and CDR2 (germline): MNHEY, SMNVEV (reference sequence). CDR3 size: 16 residues.

This clone was detected a few times. V usage is TRBV9 and J usage is TRBJ1-2; tentative D call: TRBD1 (5 bases). Trimming removed 4 bases from V and 0 bases from J, with 10 bases in between. The germline V gene has CDR1 SGDLS and CDR2 YYNGEE. CDR3 size: 14 residues. CDR3 in amino acids: CASSRQSTNYGYTF. The DNA of the CDR3 is TGTGCCAGCAGCCGACAGTCTACTAACTATGGCTACACCTTC.

The gene calls are TRBV11-2 and TRBJ1-2; TRBD1 matches at 8 bases. CDR3 length: 15 residues. Germline V CDR1 and CDR2: SGHAT, FQNNGV. V shed 4 bases and J 2 bases; nucleotides not matched to a gene: 6. The DNA of the CDR3 is TGTGCCAGCAGCTCGACAGGGGAGGGGAACTATGGCTACACCTTC. Its translation is CASSSTGEGNYGYTF.

The rearrangement joins TRBV28 to TRBJ1-3; D unresolved. V dropped 4 bases and J dropped 0 bases, with 7 bases sitting between them. The germline V gene has CDR1 MDHEN and CDR2 SYDVKM. CDR3 size: 14 residues. CDR3 sequence: CASSSPNSGNTIYF. The CDR3 DNA reads as TGTGCCAGCAGTTCCCCAAACTCTGGAAACACCATATATTTT.

Here the CDR3 DNA reads TGTGCCAGCAGCTCTATCCCGACAGTGAAGAACACTGAAGCTTTCTTT. Amino acids: CASSSIPTVKNTEAFF. This chain uses TRBV7-9 with TRBJ1-1, with a tentative D call TRBD1 (5 bases). CDR1 and CDR2 (germline): SEHNR, FQNEAQ (reference sequence). V was pared by 4 bases and J by 1 base, with 16 bases between. The CDR3 runs to 16 residues.

The chain carries TRBV27 and TRBJ2-7; 8 bases fit TRBD1. Trimming at V came to 8 bases and at J to 4 bases, leaving 1 base not matched to a gene. CDR3 size: 11 residues. Germline V gene lookup returns CDR1 MNHEY and CDR2 SMNVEV (reference sequence). Written as DNA, the CDR3 is TGTGCCAGCTGGGACAGGTACGAGCAGTACTTC. Protein: CASWDRYEQYF.

The count of this clone is one. The chain has TRBV3-1 (or the pseudogene TRBV3-2) and TRBJ1-1, with 7 positions matching TRBD1. Germline V lookup: CDR1 LGHDT, CDR2 YNNKEL (reference sequence). The CDR3 spans 13 residues. Losses at the gene ends were 6 bases for V and 3 bases for J; bases not matched to a gene: 4. Written as DNA, the CDR3 is TGTGCCAGCAGGTTGACAGGGTACACTGAAGCTTTCTTT. It encodes CASRLTGYTEAFF.

The V call is TRBV28, the J call TRBJ2-2; D unresolved. CDR3 length: 12 amino acids. V gave up 3 bases and J gave up 7 bases, with 6 bases separating them. Germline-derived CDR1 and CDR2 are MDHEN and SYDVKM. The CDR3 sequence is CASSFPVGELFF. The DNA of the CDR3 is TGTGCCAGCAGTTTTCCGGTCGGGGAGCTGTTTTTT. The complete variable domain, with remaining parts taken from reference TRBV28 and TRBJ2-2, reads DVKVTQSSRYLVKRTGEKVFLECVQDMDHENMFWYRQDPGLGLRLIYFSYDVKMKEKGDIPEGYSVSREKKERFSLILESASTNQTSMYLCASSFPVGELFFGEGSRLTVL.

The chain joins TRBV7-2 to TRBJ1-4; possibly TRBD1 for D (5 bases). The germline V gene encodes CDR1 SGHTA and CDR2 FQGNSA. Trimming shortened V by 2 bases and J by 7 bases, and 17 bases separated the two germline ends. CDR3 length equals 16 residues. The DNA of the CDR3 is TGTGCCAGCAGCTTAAGTCCCGGGGGTCAGGTTGAAAAACTGTTTTTT. Its translation is CASSLSPGGQVEKLFF. Complete variable domain (other parts from reference TRBV7-2 and TRBJ1-4): GAGVSQSPSNKVTEKGKDVELRCDPISGHTALYWYRQSLGQGLEFLIYFQGNSAPDKSGLPSDRFSAERTGGSVSTLTIQRTQQEDSAVYLCASSLSPGGQVEKLFFGSGTQLSVL.

The chain is built from TRBV7-2 and TRBJ1-5; D remains ambiguous. V lost 1 base and J 7 bases, leaving 5 bases between the germline ends. Germline CDR1 is SGHTA and CDR2 is FQGNSA. The CDR3 length is 12 residues. Written as DNA, the CDR3 is TGTGCCAGCAGCTTAGATCAGCAGCCCCAGCATTTT. This gives the protein CASSLDQQPQHF.

In this sample, this clone turned up once. The rearrangement uses TRBV11-2 and TRBJ2-5, with TRBD2 as a possible D gene (6 bases). The V and J ends lost 0 bases and 5 bases respectively, with 13 bases between them. This CDR3 contains 15 residues. Germline CDR1 SGHAT, CDR2 FQNNGV. DNA of the CDR3: TGTGCCAGCAGCTTAGATGGGCTAGCGACCGAGACCCAGTACTTC. It encodes CASSLDGLATETQYF.

This chain connects TRBV29-1 to TRBJ2-7; the D gene is possibly TRBD2 (5 bases). V was pared by 3 bases and J by 6 bases, with 9 bases between. Germline values: CDR1 SQVTM, CDR2 ANQGSEA. This CDR3 has 11 residues. Here the CDR3 DNA reads TGCAGCGTTGAGAGCGGTCCCGAGCAGTACTTC. Translating it yields CSVESGPEQYF.

The rearrangement links TRBV27 to TRBJ1-4; the D is unclear. Deletions cut 3 bases from V and 8 bases from J, with 19 bases between. CDR3 length: 16 residues. Germline V gene lookup returns CDR1 MNHEY and CDR2 SMNVEV (reference sequence). CDR3 protein: CASSFRSGRGVEKLFF. The CDR3 DNA reads as TGTGCCAGCAGTTTTCGGTCTGGCCGGGGAGTAGAAAAACTGTTTTTT.

The rearrangement links TRBV27 to TRBJ2-5, with 14 bases matching TRBD2. V was pared by 5 bases and J by 5 bases, with 4 bases of the junction left unmatched. The CDR3 covers 15 residues. Germline V lookup: CDR1 MNHEY, CDR2 SMNVEV (reference sequence). Here the CDR3 DNA reads TGTGCCAGCAGTCCGGGACTAGCGGGAGCTGAGACCCAGTACTTC. This sequence encodes CASSPGLAGAETQYF.

The genes are TRBV15 and TRBJ1-5; D not certain. This CDR3 comprises 16 residues. The V end lost 3 bases, the J end lost 4 bases, and 16 bases lay between the germline ends. Germline assignment: CDR1 LNHNV and CDR2 YYDKDF (reference sequence). The DNA of the CDR3 is TGTGCCACCAGCAGGCAGCGGGCGCACGGGAATCAGCCCCAGCATTTT. Amino acids: CATSRQRAHGNQPQHF.

The rearrangement joins TRBV30 to TRBJ1-4; no definite D call. Trimming took off 2 bases at V and 4 bases at J, with 14 bases between the two ends. The germline gives CDR1 GTSNPN, CDR2 SVGIG (reference sequence). The CDR3 has 15 amino acids. Here the CDR3 DNA reads TGTGCCTGGAGTCTTCGGAGGACCCATAATGAAAAACTGTTTTTT. Translation gives CAWSLRRTHNEKLFF. The whole variable domain, remainder taken from reference TRBV30 and TRBJ1-4, is SQTIHQWPATLVQPVGSPLSLECTVEGTSNPNLYWYRQAAGRGLQLLFYSVGIGQISSEVPQNLSASRPQDRQFILSSKKLLLSDSGFYLCAWSLRRTHNEKLFFGSGTQLSVL.

A single count supports this clone. This chain connects TRBV5-6 to TRBJ1-1, with D unclear. The CDR3 length is 13 residues. V was clipped by 4 bases and J by 5 bases, with 12 bases between them. Germline V CDR1 and CDR2: SGHDT, YYEEEE. The CDR3 bases are TGTGCCAGCAGCCGCGGACGGGAGACTGAAGCTTTCTTT. This codes for CASSRGRETEAFF.

The V and J genes are TRBV5-5 and TRBJ1-6; 7 positions match TRBD1. V lost 0 bases to trimming and J lost 5 bases; unmatched junction nucleotides: 8. The germline V gene has CDR1 SGHKS and CDR2 YYEKEE (reference sequence). This CDR3 is built from 17 residues. For the CDR3, the DNA is TGTGCCAGCAGCTTGGTGGCAGGGGGAGTGAATAATTCACCCCTCCACTTT. This sequence encodes CASSLVAGGVNNSPLHF.